This TCR beta chain was captured by sequencing in a study of radiation and T cells in renal cell carcinoma. Trimming cost V 3 bases and J 2 bases, with 8 bases left between them. The germline V gene has CDR1 SQVTM and CDR2 ANQGSEA. The CDR3 length is 12 residues. Generated by immunoSEQ multiplex PCR, the TCRdb table keeps only in-frame clones and is missing some. The sample shows over 120,000 clones, about 88% of them seen only once. Details on this clone: No antigen is known for it.

The time point here: baseline pretreatment blood. The treatment here: 15 Gy SBRT to primary tumor, nephrectomy 4 weeks later. Radiation-treated patients gave blood at baseline, week 2 and week 4. This renal cell carcinoma was of the clear cell type. Study-wide findings and caveats: Without pretreatment biopsies, baseline tumor clonotype presence was undetermined. In blood, top tumor clones expanded by 2 weeks, shrinking by 4.

V is TRBV29-1 and J is TRBJ2-7, with TRBD1 as a possible D gene (6 bases). The material sequenced was blood, taken from a patient whose treatment included radiotherapy and nephrectomy. The clonotype comes from a woman aged 45-60 years with renal cell carcinoma. CDR3: CSVEDSPYEQYF. The CDR3 bases are TGCAGCGTTGAGGACAGCCCCTACGAGCAGTACTTC.